The next 16 T cell receptor beta chains were all read from a single sample in a study of blood T cells in healthy people across ages. A second roughly 6 to 12 cycle PCR used barcoded and J-beta primers. TCRdb passed the 5' RACE reads through MiXCR, listing each CDR3 protein once. The sample holds about 1.4 million distinct CDR3 sequences, roughly 60% seen once. The sample was blood. The receptor source for this set is a man aged 18 to 35 in good health.

V is TRBV29-1 and J is TRBJ2-7, with 9 bases matching TRBD2. Unmatched junction bases numbered 8, after V lost 7 bases and J lost 1 base. CDR1 SQVTM and CDR2 ANQGSEA come from the germline V gene. The CDR3 contains 14 residues. In DNA form, the CDR3 reads TGCAGCGGCCTCGCGGGGGGGACTTCCTACGAGCAGTACTTC. Translating gives CSGLAGGTSYEQYF.

The chain is built from TRBV7-6 and TRBJ2-5, with 12 bases fitting TRBD2. Germline CDR1 SGHVS, CDR2 FNYEAQ. Trimming took 2 bases from V and 4 from J; bases not matched to a gene: 8. The CDR3 totals 17 residues. The CDR3, as DNA: TGTGCCAGCAGCTTAAGTTGGCTAGCGGGAGGGGGAGAGACCCAGTACTTC. Its translation: CASSLSWLAGGGETQYF. Drawing the rest from reference TRBV7-6 and TRBJ2-5, the complete variable domain is GAGVSQSPRYKVTKRGQDVALRCDPISGHVSLYWYRQALGQGPEFLTYFNYEAQQDKSGLPNDRFSAERPEGSISTLTIQRTEQRDSAMYRCASSLSWLAGGGETQYFGPGTRLLVL.

This clonotype was seen just once. The chain links TRBV10-2 to TRBJ1-1; perhaps TRBD1 as D (6 bases). Germline CDR1 WSHSY, CDR2 SAAADI. CDR3 length: 14 amino acids. V lost 4 bases to trimming and J lost 1 base, with 10 bases between them. The CDR3 DNA follows: TGCGCCAGCAGTGGTCTGACAGGGAACACTGAAGCTTTCTTT. Encoded protein: CASSGLTGNTEAFF.

V gene TRBV14 combines with J gene TRBJ2-7, with TRBD1 matching over 8 bases. V trimming: 4 bases; J trimming: 0 bases; junction bases outside the gene matches: 17. The CDR3 contains 19 residues. CDR1 is SGHDN and CDR2 is FVKESK in the germline V gene. The DNA for the CDR3 is TGTGCCAGCAGCCGGGGGTTAACCCGATGGACAGGGAGCTCCTACGAGCAGTACTTC. Protein: CASSRGLTRWTGSSYEQYF.

This clonotype was picked up one time. This chain connects TRBV4-3 to TRBJ1-1; no clear D gene. The CDR3 spans 15 residues. Germline V CDR1 and CDR2: LGHNA, YSLEER. Between the trimmed V and J ends, which lost 4 bases and 4 bases, there was a span of 16 bases. The CDR3 sequence is CASSPKRQVPTEAFF. In DNA, the CDR3 is TGCGCCAGCAGCCCGAAACGACAAGTACCCACTGAAGCTTTCTTT.

The V and J genes are TRBV2 and TRBJ2-4, with a possible D match to TRBD1 (5 bases). TRBJ2-5 explains the end of the DNA better; the J call may be wrong. This CDR3 has 14 residues. Germline V gives CDR1 SNHLY, CDR2 FYNNEI. CDR3 sequence: CASSPGHPQETQYF. The CDR3 bases are TGTGCCAGCAGTCCCGGACATCCCCAAGAGACCCAGTACTTC.

This clonotype has a count of ten or more. An end of the junction differs from the germline gene, which may be a read error. This chain joins TRBV5-1 and TRBJ2-7, with 8 bases lining up with TRBD1. In germline, CDR1 is SGHRS, CDR2 YFSETQ. CDR3 length: 14 amino acids. CDR3 protein: CASSSTGGPYEQYF. CDR3 sequence (DNA): TGTGCCAGCAGTTCAACAGGGGGTCCCTACGAGCAGTACTTC.

This clonotype was observed a handful of times. This chain connects TRBV6-2 or TRBV6-3 to TRBJ2-1, with D perhaps matching TRBD1 or TRBD2 (6 bases each). The ends were cut back, 8 bases at V and 7 bases at J, with 9 bases in the middle. This CDR3 has 11 amino acids. CDR1 and CDR2 (germline): MNHEY, SVGEGT. The CDR3 DNA is TGTGCCAGCCGGGGGCTAAATGAGCAGTTCTTC. Protein product: CASRGLNEQFF.

This sequence joins TRBV29-1 and TRBJ1-2; perhaps TRBD1 as D (5 bases). The V end was cut by 0 bases, the J end by 5 bases, with 13 bases between. Germline CDR1 and CDR2: SQVTM and ANQGSEA. The CDR3 has 14 amino acids. In DNA form, the CDR3 reads TGCAGCGTTGAAGATCCGGGGGAAGGGTATGGCTACACCTTC. It is translated as CSVEDPGEGYGYTF.

Only a few counts were recorded for this clonotype. The chain carries TRBV15 and TRBJ2-3; no reliable D call. The CDR3 contains 13 residues. From germline, CDR1 is LNHNV and CDR2 YYDKDF (reference sequence). Trimming stripped 0 bases from V and 6 bases from J, with 7 bases between. CDR3 residues: CATSRDLRDTQYF. The DNA of the CDR3 is TGTGCCACCAGCAGAGATCTACGGGATACGCAGTATTTT.

The chain joins TRBV7-9 to TRBJ1-4; tentative D call: TRBD1 (6 bases). The CDR3 covers 13 residues. Trimming removed 5 bases at V and 7 bases at J, with 11 bases between. Germline-derived CDR1 and CDR2 are SEHNR and FQNEAQ (reference sequence). CDR3: CASSDPGAEKLFF. CDR3 bases: TGTGCCAGCAGCGATCCGGGGGCTGAAAAACTGTTTTTT.

As to this clonotype: This likely comes from a read error, as the CDR3 has no conserved phenylalanine or tryptophan at its end. The gene calls are TRBV11-2 and TRBJ2-7, with 8 bases aligning to TRBD2. With V trimmed by 0 bases and J by 1 base, 2 bases remained unmatched. CDR3 length: 15 amino acids. Germline lookup yields CDR1 SGHAT and CDR2 FQNNGV. The CDR3 DNA reads as TGTGCCAGCAGCTTAGAGGGGACTAGGTCCTACGAGCAGTACTTA. Residues: CASSLEGTRSYEQYL.

This clonotype turned up a few times. J is TRBJ1-2 and V is TRBV7-2, with D possibly matching TRBD1 (6 bases). CDR1 and CDR2 from the germline V gene are SGHTA and FQGNSA. The CDR3 is made up of 16 amino acids. V dropped 1 base and J dropped 6 bases, with 18 bases sitting between them. The CDR3 spells CASSLDIDRTLDGYTF. The CDR3 DNA sequence: TGTGCCAGCAGCTTAGACATAGACAGGACGCTCGATGGCTACACCTTC.

V usage is TRBV29-1 and J usage is TRBJ1-2; D not certain. This CDR3 contains 12 residues. V was shortened by 3 bases and J by 4 bases, with 9 bases between the two germline ends. Germline V gene data show CDR1 as SQVTM and CDR2 as ANQGSEA. The DNA for the CDR3 is TGCAGCGTTGATTCACTCCCCTATGGCTACACCTTC. Translated, it gives CSVDSLPYGYTF.

The chain joins TRBV15 to TRBJ2-4; possibly TRBD1 or TRBD2 for D (7 bases each). The last part of the DNA fits TRBJ2-7 better; the J call may be wrong. CDR1 is LNHNV and CDR2 is YYDKDF in the germline V gene (reference sequence). The CDR3 contains 16 residues. DNA of the CDR3: TGTGCCACCAGCAGAGCCTCGCGACAGGGAGGGTACGAGCAGTACTTC. Protein sequence: CATSRASRQGGYEQYF.

V gene TRBV20-1 combines with J gene TRBJ2-3; 10 bases map to TRBD1. The CDR3 runs 15 residues. J was trimmed by 3 bases and V by 3 bases; bases with no gene match: 6. Germline CDR1 reads DFQATT; CDR2 reads SNEGSKA (reference sequence). The CDR3 reads CSASGGQGSTDTQYF. The CDR3 DNA follows: TGCAGTGCTAGTGGGGGACAGGGGTCGACAGATACGCAGTATTTT.